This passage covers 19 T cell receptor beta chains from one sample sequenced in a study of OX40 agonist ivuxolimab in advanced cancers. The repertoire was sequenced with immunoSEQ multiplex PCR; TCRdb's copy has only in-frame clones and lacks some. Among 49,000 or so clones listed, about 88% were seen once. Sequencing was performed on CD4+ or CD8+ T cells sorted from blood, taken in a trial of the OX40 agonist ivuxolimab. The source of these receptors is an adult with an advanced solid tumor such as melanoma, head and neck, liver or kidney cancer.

CDR3 sequence reads: CASSLETGGPTTDTQYF. DNA for the CDR3: TGTGCCAGCAGCTTGGAGACGGGAGGGCCCACCACAGATACGCAGTATTTT. V is TRBV5-6 and J is TRBJ2-3, with 8 bases fitting TRBD2. J was trimmed by 2 bases and V by 0 bases; bases with no gene match: 8. The CDR3 loop spans 17 amino acids. CDR1 is SGHDT and CDR2 is YYEEEE in the germline V gene.

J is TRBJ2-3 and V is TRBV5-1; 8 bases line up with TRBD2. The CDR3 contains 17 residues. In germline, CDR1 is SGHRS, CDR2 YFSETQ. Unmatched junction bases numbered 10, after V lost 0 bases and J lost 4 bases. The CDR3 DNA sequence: TGCGCCAGCAGCTTGGCCTCGGGAGGGGAAGGTGCAGATACGCAGTATTTT. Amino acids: CASSLASGGEGADTQYF.

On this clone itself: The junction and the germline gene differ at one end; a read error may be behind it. The CDR3 DNA is TGTGCTAGCAGCTTAGCGCCAGGAACAAAGAACACTGAAGCTTTCTTT. This encodes CASSLAPGTKNTEAFF. The chain is built from TRBV7-7 and TRBJ1-1; D remains ambiguous. The CDR3 has 16 residues. Germline-derived CDR1 and CDR2 are SSHAT and FNYEAQ (reference sequence).

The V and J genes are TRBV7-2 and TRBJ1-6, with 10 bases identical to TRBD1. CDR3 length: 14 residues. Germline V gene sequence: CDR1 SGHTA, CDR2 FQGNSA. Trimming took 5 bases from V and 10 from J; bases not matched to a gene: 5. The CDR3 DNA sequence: TGTGCCAGCAGCGAGGACAGGGGGAAATCACCCCTCCACTTT. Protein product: CASSEDRGKSPLHF.

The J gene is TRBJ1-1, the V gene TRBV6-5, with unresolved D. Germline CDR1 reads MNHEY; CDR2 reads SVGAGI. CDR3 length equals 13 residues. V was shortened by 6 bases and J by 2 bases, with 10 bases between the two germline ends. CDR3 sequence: CASRLDGNTEAFF. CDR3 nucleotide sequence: TGTGCCAGCAGGCTGGACGGCAACACTGAAGCTTTCTTT.

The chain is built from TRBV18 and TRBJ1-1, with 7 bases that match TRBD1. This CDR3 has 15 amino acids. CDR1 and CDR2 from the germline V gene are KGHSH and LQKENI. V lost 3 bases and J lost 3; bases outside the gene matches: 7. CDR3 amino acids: CASSPTGTVDTEAFF. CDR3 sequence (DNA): TGTGCCAGCTCACCGACCGGGACAGTGGACACTGAAGCTTTCTTT.

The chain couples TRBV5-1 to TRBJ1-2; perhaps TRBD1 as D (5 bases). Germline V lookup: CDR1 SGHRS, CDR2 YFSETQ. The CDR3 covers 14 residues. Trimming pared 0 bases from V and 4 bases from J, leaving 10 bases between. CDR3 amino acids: CASSLGTGLYGYTF. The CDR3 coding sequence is TGCGCCAGCAGCTTGGGGACGGGACTCTATGGCTACACCTTC. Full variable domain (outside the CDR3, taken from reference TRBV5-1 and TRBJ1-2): KAGVTQTPRYLIKTRGQQVTLSCSPISGHRSVSWYQQTPGQGLQFLFEYFSETQRNKGNFPGRFSGRQFSNSRSEMNVSTLELGDSALYLCASSLGTGLYGYTFGSGTRLTVV.

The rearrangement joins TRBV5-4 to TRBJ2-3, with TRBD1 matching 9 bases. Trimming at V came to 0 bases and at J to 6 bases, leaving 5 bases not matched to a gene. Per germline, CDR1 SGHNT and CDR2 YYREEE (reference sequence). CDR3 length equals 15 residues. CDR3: CASSLASTGGDTQYF. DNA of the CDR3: TGTGCCAGCAGCTTGGCCTCGACAGGGGGGGATACGCAGTATTTT.

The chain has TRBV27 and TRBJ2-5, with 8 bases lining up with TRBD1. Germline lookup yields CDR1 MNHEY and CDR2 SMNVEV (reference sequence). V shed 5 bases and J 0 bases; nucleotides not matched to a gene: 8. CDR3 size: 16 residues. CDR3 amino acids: CASSAGTGSYQETQYF. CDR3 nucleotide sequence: TGTGCCAGCAGTGCCGGGACAGGCTCTTACCAAGAGACCCAGTACTTC.

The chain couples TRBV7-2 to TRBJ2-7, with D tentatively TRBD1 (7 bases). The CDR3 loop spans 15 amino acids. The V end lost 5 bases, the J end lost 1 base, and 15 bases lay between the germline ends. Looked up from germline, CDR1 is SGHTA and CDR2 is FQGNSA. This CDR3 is CASSPGGQRSYEQYF. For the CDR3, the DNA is TGTGCCAGCAGCCCCGGGGGACAGCGATCCTACGAGCAGTACTTC.

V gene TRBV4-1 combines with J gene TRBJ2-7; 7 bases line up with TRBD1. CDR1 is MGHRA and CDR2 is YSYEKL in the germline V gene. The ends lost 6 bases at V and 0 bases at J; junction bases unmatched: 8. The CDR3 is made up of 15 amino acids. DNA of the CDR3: TGCGCCAGCAGTTATCGACAGGGTATCTCCTACGAGCAGTACTTC. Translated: CASSYRQGISYEQYF.

This chain's CDR3 is CASRWDTEAFF. The CDR3 DNA follows: TGTGCCAGCAGGTGGGACACTGAAGCTTTCTTT. The rearrangement links TRBV11-2 to TRBJ1-1; no clear D gene. This CDR3 region has 11 residues. The germline V and J ends were trimmed by 6 bases and 3 bases, with 5 bases remaining between them. The germline V gene encodes CDR1 SGHAT and CDR2 FQNNGV.

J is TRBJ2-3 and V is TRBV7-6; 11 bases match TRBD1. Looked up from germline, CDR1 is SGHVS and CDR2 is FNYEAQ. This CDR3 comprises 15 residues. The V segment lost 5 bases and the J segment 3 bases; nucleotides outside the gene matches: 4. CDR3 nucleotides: TGTGCCAGCAGCGCGAGGGACAGGGGGACAGATACGCAGTATTTT. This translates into CASSARDRGTDTQYF.

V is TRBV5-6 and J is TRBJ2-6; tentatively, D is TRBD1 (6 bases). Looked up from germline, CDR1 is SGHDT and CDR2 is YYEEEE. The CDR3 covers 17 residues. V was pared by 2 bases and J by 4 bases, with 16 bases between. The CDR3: CASSFYSGALGANVLTF. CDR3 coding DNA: TGTGCCAGCAGCTTCTACTCAGGGGCGCTCGGGGCCAACGTCCTGACTTTC.

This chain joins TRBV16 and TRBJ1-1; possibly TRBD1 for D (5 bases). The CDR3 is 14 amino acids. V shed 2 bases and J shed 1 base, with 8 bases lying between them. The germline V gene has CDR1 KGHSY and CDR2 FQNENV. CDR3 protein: CASSQNQGNTEAFF. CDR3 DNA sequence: TGTGCCAGCAGCCAAAATCAGGGGAACACTGAAGCTTTCTTT.

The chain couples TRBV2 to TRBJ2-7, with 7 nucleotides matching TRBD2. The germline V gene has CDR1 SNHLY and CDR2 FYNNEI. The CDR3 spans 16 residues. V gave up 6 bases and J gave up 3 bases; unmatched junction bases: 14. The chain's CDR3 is CASRHSGTITRYEQYF. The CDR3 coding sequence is TGTGCCAGCAGACACTCCGGGACTATCACCCGCTACGAGCAGTACTTC. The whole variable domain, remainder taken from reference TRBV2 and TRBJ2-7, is EPEVTQTPSHQVTQMGQEVILRCVPISNHLYFYWYRQILGQKVEFLVSFYNNEISEKSEIFDDQFSVERPDGSNFTLKIRSTKLEDSAMYFCASRHSGTITRYEQYFGPGTRLTVT.

The DNA of the CDR3 is TGTGCCAGCAGTTTAAGGGGCGCGGACACCGGGGAGCTGTTTTTT. Translated: CASSLRGADTGELFF. The rearrangement uses TRBV27 and TRBJ2-2, with D possibly TRBD1 on 5 matching bases. Germline loops: CDR1 MNHEY, CDR2 SMNVEV (reference sequence). Trimming removed 2 bases at V and 3 bases at J, with 10 bases between. CDR3 length equals 15 residues.

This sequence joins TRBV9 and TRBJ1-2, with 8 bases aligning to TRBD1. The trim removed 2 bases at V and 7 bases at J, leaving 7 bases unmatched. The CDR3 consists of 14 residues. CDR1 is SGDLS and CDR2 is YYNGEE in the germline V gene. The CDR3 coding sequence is TGTGCCAGCAGCGTTGGGCAGGGGGCGGCTGGCTACACCTTC. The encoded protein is CASSVGQGAAGYTF.

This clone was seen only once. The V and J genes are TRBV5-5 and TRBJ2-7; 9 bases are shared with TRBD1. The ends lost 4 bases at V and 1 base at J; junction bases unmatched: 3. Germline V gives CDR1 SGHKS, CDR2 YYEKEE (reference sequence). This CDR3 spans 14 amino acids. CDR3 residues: CASSGTGMSYEQYF. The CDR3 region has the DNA TGTGCCAGCAGCGGGACAGGGATGTCCTACGAGCAGTACTTC.